Each of the 10 T cell receptor beta chains below was sequenced from the same sample in a study of neoadjuvant anti-PD-1 for oral cavity cancer. Clones were read by immunoSEQ multiplex PCR, and TCRdb kept only the in-frame ones, dropping some. The sample records 17,000 or so clones, 55% to 65% being singletons. The source material was PBMCs, sampled before nivolumab (anti-PD-1) treatment. The source of these receptors is a person aged 35 to 85 with oral cavity squamous cell carcinoma.

The chain carries TRBV5-4 and TRBJ2-7, with 10 bases identical to TRBD1. The CDR3 spans 16 residues. The germline V gene encodes CDR1 SGHNT and CDR2 YYREEE (reference sequence). With 0 bases clipped from V and 3 bases from J, the junction kept 6 bases outside the gene matches. CDR3 residues: CASSLGGTGANYEQYF. The CDR3 DNA reads TGTGCCAGCAGCTTGGGGGGGACAGGGGCGAACTACGAGCAGTACTTC.

CDR3 coding DNA: TGTGCCAGCAGGGGTGACGGTTACACCGGGGAGCTGTTTTTT. Encoded protein: CASRGDGYTGELFF. The chain uses TRBV6-5 and TRBJ2-2, with unresolved D. Trimming stripped 6 bases from V and 3 bases from J, with 11 bases between. Germline CDR1 reads MNHEY; CDR2 reads SVGAGI. This CDR3 comprises 14 residues.

V usage is TRBV19 and J usage is TRBJ1-5; 7 positions match TRBD1. The CDR3 has 16 residues. Unmatched junction bases numbered 7, after V lost 4 bases and J lost 1 base. From germline, CDR1 is LNHDA and CDR2 SQIVND (reference sequence). CDR3 residues: CASSRDSWGSNQPQHF. Written as DNA, the CDR3 is TGTGCCAGTAGTAGGGACAGCTGGGGGAGCAATCAGCCCCAGCATTTT.

This chain uses TRBV27 with TRBJ2-5; D gene ambiguous. Trimming removed 6 bases from V and 5 bases from J, with 13 bases in between. The CDR3 has 13 residues. CDR1 and CDR2 from the germline V gene are MNHEY and SMNVEV (reference sequence). The CDR3 here is CASSVPLGETQYF. In nucleotides, the CDR3 is TGTGCCAGCAGCGTTCCGCTTGGGGAGACCCAGTACTTC.

The chain links TRBV7-9 to TRBJ1-2; D gene ambiguous. Germline V gene lookup returns CDR1 SEHNR and CDR2 FQNEAQ (reference sequence). The CDR3 length is 14 residues. Trimming removed 5 bases from V and 5 bases from J, with 15 bases in between. The CDR3: CASSSSAAGYGYTF. CDR3 DNA: TGTGCCAGCAGCAGTAGTGCCGCGGGATATGGCTACACCTTC.

This chain joins TRBV5-1 and TRBJ1-1, with no clear D. The CDR3 runs to 17 residues. Germline V gene sequence: CDR1 SGHRS, CDR2 YFSETQ. V gave up 6 bases and J gave up 1 base, with 22 bases separating them. The CDR3 DNA reads TGCGCCAGCATCCCAAACCCCAGCTACGGCCAGAACACTGAAGCTTTCTTT. Protein product: CASIPNPSYGQNTEAFF.

The chain couples TRBV11-2 to TRBJ2-3; 8 bases are a match to TRBD2. The V and J ends lost 7 bases and 2 bases, in that order; junction bases with no gene match: 8. This CDR3 is 15 amino acids long. Per germline, CDR1 SGHAT and CDR2 FQNNGV. CDR3 residues: CASTGVAGNTDTQYF. In DNA, the CDR3 is TGTGCCAGCACCGGGGTAGCGGGGAACACAGATACGCAGTATTTT.

This chain uses TRBV5-1 with TRBJ2-1, with 10 bases matching TRBD2. The V and J ends lost 4 bases and 6 bases, in that order; junction bases with no gene match: 4. Germline assignment: CDR1 SGHRS and CDR2 YFSETQ. The CDR3 extends over 14 amino acids. The CDR3 reads CASSVGLAANEQFF. In DNA form, the CDR3 reads TGCGCCAGCAGCGTCGGACTAGCGGCCAATGAGCAGTTCTTC.

The genes are TRBV10-1 and TRBJ1-1; D gene uncertain. The CDR3 spans 14 residues. Germline V lookup: CDR1 WNHNN, CDR2 SYGVQD (reference sequence). Trimming took 6 bases from V and 0 from J, leaving 11 bases between them. CDR3 coding DNA: TGCGCCAGCAGGAGCCAAGCCATGAACACTGAAGCTTTCTTT. Its protein product is CASRSQAMNTEAFF.

The chain is built from TRBV4-1 and TRBJ1-1; D uncertain. This CDR3 spans 15 amino acids. V gave up 2 bases and J gave up 1 base, with 11 bases separating them. Germline CDR1 and CDR2: MGHRA and YSYEKL. In DNA form, the CDR3 reads TGCGCCAGCAGCCAATATAAGGCGGGGAACACTGAAGCTTTCTTT. Encoded protein: CASSQYKAGNTEAFF.